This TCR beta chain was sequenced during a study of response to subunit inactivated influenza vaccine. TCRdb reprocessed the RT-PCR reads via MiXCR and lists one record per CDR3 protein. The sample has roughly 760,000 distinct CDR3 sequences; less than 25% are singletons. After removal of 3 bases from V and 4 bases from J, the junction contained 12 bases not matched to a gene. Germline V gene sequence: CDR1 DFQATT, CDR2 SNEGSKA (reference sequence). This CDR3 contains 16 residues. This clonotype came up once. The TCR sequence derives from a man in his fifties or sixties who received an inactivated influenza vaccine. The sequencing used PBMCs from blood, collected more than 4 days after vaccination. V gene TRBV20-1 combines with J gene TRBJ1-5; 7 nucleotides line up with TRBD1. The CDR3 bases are TGCAGTGCTAGCAGAACCGGGACAGCTAGGAATCAGCCCCAGCATTTT. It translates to CSASRTGTARNQPQHF.